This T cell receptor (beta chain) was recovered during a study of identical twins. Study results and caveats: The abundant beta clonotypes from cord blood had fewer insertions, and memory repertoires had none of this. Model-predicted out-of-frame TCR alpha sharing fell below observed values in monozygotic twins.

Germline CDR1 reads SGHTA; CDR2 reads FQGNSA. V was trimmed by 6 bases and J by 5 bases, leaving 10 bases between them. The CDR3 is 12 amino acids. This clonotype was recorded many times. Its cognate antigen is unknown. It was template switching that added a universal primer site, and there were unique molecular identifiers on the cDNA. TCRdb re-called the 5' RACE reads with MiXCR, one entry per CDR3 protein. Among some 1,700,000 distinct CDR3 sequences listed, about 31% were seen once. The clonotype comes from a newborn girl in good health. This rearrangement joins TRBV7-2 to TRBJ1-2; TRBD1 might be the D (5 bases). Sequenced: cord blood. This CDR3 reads CASSSGRYGYTF. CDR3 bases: TGTGCCAGCAGTTCGGGACGGTATGGCTACACCTTC.